What follows are 17 T cell receptor beta chains derived from one specimen sequenced in a study of T cells after posttransplantation cyclophosphamide. Sequencing was performed with immunoSEQ multiplex PCR; in TCRdb, only in-frame clones are kept and a portion is missing. The sample contains about 28,000 clones, 86% of which appear only once. Sequenced input: PBMCs. The origin of the receptors is a man aged 45-60 years.

This CDR3 reads CASSPSVSGANVLTF. The CDR3 nucleotides read TGTGCCAGCAGCCCTTCTGTTTCTGGGGCCAACGTCCTGACTTTC. The chain recombines TRBV11-2 with TRBJ2-6; D is unclear. The V gene lost 5 bases and the J gene lost 1 base, with 9 bases spanning the gap. The CDR3 runs 15 residues. Looked up from germline, CDR1 is SGHAT and CDR2 is FQNNGV.

This clone was counted once. The chain joins TRBV10-3 to TRBJ2-3, with TRBD1 matching 8 bases. CDR3 length: 13 amino acids. The germline V gene encodes CDR1 ENHRY and CDR2 SYGVKD. V lost 11 bases, J lost 3 bases, and 7 bases stayed unmatched. CDR3 bases: TGTGCCCTAGCTGGACAGGGAACAGATACGCAGTATTTT. It codes for CALAGQGTDTQYF.

This clone appeared a few times. This sequence joins TRBV2 and TRBJ2-2; 11 nucleotides match TRBD2. Germline loops: CDR1 SNHLY, CDR2 FYNNEI. The CDR3 runs 14 residues. Germline trimming cut 6 bases from V and 5 bases from J; bases unmatched to any gene: 2. The CDR3 DNA follows: TGTGCCAGCAGCCGACTAGCGGGGACCGGGGAGCTGTTTTTT. Its translation is CASSRLAGTGELFF.

The chain employs TRBV9 and TRBJ2-1; 9 bases are shared with TRBD1. V trimming: 3 bases; J trimming: 12 bases; junction bases outside the gene matches: 10. CDR3 length equals 14 residues. Germline V gives CDR1 SGDLS, CDR2 YYNGEE. This CDR3 reads CASSEKTGGAWQFF. CDR3 DNA sequence: TGTGCCAGCAGCGAGAAAACAGGGGGCGCTTGGCAGTTCTTC.

This chain connects TRBV18 to TRBJ2-3; TRBD2 is a possible D gene (5 bases). V dropped 1 base and J dropped 0 bases, with 11 bases sitting between them. Germline assignment: CDR1 KGHSH and CDR2 LQKENI. The CDR3 covers 16 residues. The CDR3 is CASSPLAPVSTDTQYF. DNA of the CDR3: TGTGCCAGCTCACCACTAGCGCCTGTAAGCACAGATACGCAGTATTTT.

The chain combines TRBV7-9 with TRBJ1-5; D is uncertain. V was shortened by 5 bases and J by 5 bases, with 10 bases between the two germline ends. The CDR3 covers 13 residues. Per the germline V gene, CDR1 is SEHNR and CDR2 is FQNEAQ (reference sequence). CDR3 DNA: TGTGCCAGCAGCCATGACGGGGATCAGCCCCAGCATTTT. This encodes CASSHDGDQPQHF.

This chain uses TRBV6-1 with TRBJ1-1; no clear D gene. The CDR3 consists of 13 residues. The germline V gene encodes CDR1 MNHNS and CDR2 SASEGT. V was cut by 8 bases and J by 0 bases, with 10 bases left in between. The CDR3 is CASLEIMNTEAFF. In DNA, the CDR3 is TGTGCCAGCCTTGAGATCATGAACACTGAAGCTTTCTTT.

J is TRBJ1-2 and V is TRBV11-3, with a weak D call TRBD1 (6 bases). Deletions cut 2 bases from V and 7 bases from J, with 20 bases between. CDR1 and CDR2 (germline): SGHNT, YENEEA. The CDR3 totals 16 residues. CDR3 region: CASSLSGGLLISGYTF. CDR3 nucleotide sequence: TGTGCCAGCAGCTTATCCGGGGGGCTCCTAATTAGTGGCTACACCTTC. Combining the CDR3 with reference TRBV11-3 and TRBJ1-2 gives the whole variable domain EAGVVQSPRYKIIEKKQPVAFWCNPISGHNTLYWYLQNLGQGPELLIRYENEEAVDDSQLPKDRFSAERLKGVDSTLKIQPAELGDSAVYLCASSLSGGLLISGYTFGSGTRLTVV.

V gene TRBV9 combines with J gene TRBJ2-1; D is perhaps TRBD2 (7 bases). Germline CDR1 and CDR2: SGDLS and YYNGEE. V lost 0 bases, J lost 4 bases, and 11 bases lay in between. The CDR3 spans 15 residues. This CDR3 is CASSVDAGAYNEQFF. CDR3 DNA: TGTGCCAGCAGCGTAGACGCGGGGGCATACAATGAGCAGTTCTTC. The full variable domain, completed using reference TRBV9 and TRBJ2-1, is DSGVTQTPKHLITATGQRVTLRCSPRSGDLSVYWYQQSLDQGLQFLIQYYNGEERAKGNILERFSAQQFPDLHSELNLSSLELGDSALYFCASSVDAGAYNEQFFGPGTRLTVL.

The genes are TRBV28 and TRBJ2-1; TRBD2 matches at 10 bases. This CDR3 is built from 15 residues. The V gene's germline CDR1 is MDHEN and CDR2 SYDVKM. The V gene end was trimmed by 5 bases and the J gene end by 7 bases; junction bases not matched to a gene: 8. The CDR3 bases are TGTGCCAGCAGTCTCCTGACTAGCGGGTATAATGAGCAGTTCTTC. This codes for CASSLLTSGYNEQFF.

V and J are TRBV7-2 and TRBJ2-7; 10 bases align to TRBD2. From germline, CDR1 is SGHTA and CDR2 FQGNSA. The CDR3 covers 15 residues. V lost 3 bases to trimming and J lost 4 bases; unmatched junction nucleotides: 6. DNA for the CDR3: TGTGCCAGCAGCTTTCAAGCGGGGGGGATTTACGAGCAGTACTTC. Its translation: CASSFQAGGIYEQYF.

The V and J genes are TRBV7-8 and TRBJ1-1; the D is unclear. Germline CDR1 SGHVS, CDR2 FQNEAQ. V lost 3 bases and J 4 bases, leaving 12 bases between the germline ends. The CDR3 sequence is 14 residues long. CDR3 in amino acids: CASSFTRAGTEAFF. The CDR3 DNA is TGTGCCAGCAGCTTTACGAGGGCGGGCACTGAAGCTTTCTTT.

This chain uses TRBV28 with TRBJ2-7, with D perhaps TRBD2 (5 bases). The CDR3 totals 14 residues. Per germline, CDR1 MDHEN and CDR2 SYDVKM. V was trimmed by 3 bases and J by 0 bases, leaving 9 bases between them. Here the CDR3 DNA reads TGTGCCAGCAGTTTTGGGGAGAGCTCCTACGAGCAGTACTTC. Residues: CASSFGESSYEQYF.

The genes are TRBV6-5 and TRBJ2-2; D is unclear. Trimming took 6 bases from V and 6 from J, leaving 11 bases between them. CDR3 length equals 13 residues. Germline lookup yields CDR1 MNHEY and CDR2 SVGAGI. This chain's CDR3 is CASRVHGPGELFF. The CDR3 nucleotides are TGTGCCAGCAGGGTTCATGGCCCCGGGGAGCTGTTTTTT.

The rearrangement uses TRBV30 and TRBJ2-7; D unresolved. Trimming took 3 bases from V and 3 from J, leaving 12 bases between them. CDR1 GTSNPN and CDR2 SVGIG come from the germline V gene (reference sequence). The CDR3 has 13 amino acids. CDR3 DNA sequence: TGTGCCTGGAGCCGCAAATCGGGCTACGAGCAGTACTTC. Translated, it gives CAWSRKSGYEQYF.

This clone was counted a few times. The chain joins TRBV7-9 to TRBJ1-4, with D unclear. CDR1 is SEHNR, CDR2 FQNEAQ, per germline (reference sequence). CDR3 length: 13 residues. V dropped 5 bases and J dropped 8 bases, with 12 bases sitting between them. In nucleotides, the CDR3 is TGTGCCAGCAGCCCAGGATCAGAAGAAAAACTGTTTTTT. It yields the protein CASSPGSEEKLFF.

Comments on this clone: Mismatch with germline at one junction end may stem from a read error. V and J are TRBV7-7 and TRBJ2-5; the match to TRBD2 covers 10 bases. The CDR3 spans 15 residues. CDR1 SSHAT and CDR2 FNYEAQ come from the germline V gene (reference sequence). This CDR3 is CASSLGLAGEETQYF. The CDR3, as DNA: TGTGCTAGCAGCTTAGGTCTAGCGGGGGAAGAGACCCAGTACTTC.